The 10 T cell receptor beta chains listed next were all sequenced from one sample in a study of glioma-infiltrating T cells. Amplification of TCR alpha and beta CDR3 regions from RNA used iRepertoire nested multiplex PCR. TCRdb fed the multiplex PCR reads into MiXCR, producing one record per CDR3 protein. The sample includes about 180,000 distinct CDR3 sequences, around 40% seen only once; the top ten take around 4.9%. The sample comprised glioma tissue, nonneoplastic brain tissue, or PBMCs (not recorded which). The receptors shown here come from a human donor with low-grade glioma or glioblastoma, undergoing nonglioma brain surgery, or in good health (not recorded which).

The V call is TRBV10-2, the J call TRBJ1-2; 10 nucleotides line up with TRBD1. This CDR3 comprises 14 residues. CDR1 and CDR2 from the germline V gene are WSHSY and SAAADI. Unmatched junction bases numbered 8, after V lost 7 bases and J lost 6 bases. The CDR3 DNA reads TGCGCCAGCACCAACCCGGGACAGGGGCATGGCTACACCTTC. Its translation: CASTNPGQGHGYTF.

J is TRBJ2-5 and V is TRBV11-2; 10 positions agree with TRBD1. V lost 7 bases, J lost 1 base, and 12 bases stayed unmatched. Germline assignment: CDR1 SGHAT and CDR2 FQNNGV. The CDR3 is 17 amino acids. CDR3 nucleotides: TGTGCCAGCACCAAAACCGGGACAGGGGAAACCCAAGAGACCCAGTACTTC. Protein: CASTKTGTGETQETQYF.

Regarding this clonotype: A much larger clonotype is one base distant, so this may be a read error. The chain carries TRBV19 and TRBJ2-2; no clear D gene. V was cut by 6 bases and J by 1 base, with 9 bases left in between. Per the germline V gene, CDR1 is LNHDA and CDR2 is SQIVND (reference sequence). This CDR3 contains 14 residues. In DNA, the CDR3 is TGTGCCAGTAGCATTAAAAGGAACACCGGGGAGCTGTTTTTT. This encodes CASSIKRNTGELFF.

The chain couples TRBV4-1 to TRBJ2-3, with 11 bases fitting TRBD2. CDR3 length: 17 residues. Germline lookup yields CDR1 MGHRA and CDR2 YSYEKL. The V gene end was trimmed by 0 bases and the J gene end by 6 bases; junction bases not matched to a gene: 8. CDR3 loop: CASSQDMAVAGGDTQYF. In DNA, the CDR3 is TGCGCCAGCAGCCAAGATATGGCAGTAGCGGGAGGGGATACGCAGTATTTT.

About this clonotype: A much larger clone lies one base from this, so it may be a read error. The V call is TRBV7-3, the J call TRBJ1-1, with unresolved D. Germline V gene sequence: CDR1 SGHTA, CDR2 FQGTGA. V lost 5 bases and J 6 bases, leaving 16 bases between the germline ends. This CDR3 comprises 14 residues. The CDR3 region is CASSPGKANAEAFF. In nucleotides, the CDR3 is TGTGCCAGCAGCCCGGGAAAGGCCAACGCTGAAGCTTTCTTT.

CDR3 DNA sequence: TGTGCCACCAGTGCCCCTGGGGGGGCTAGACAAGAGACCCAGTACTTC. Protein product: CATSAPGGARQETQYF. This sequence joins TRBV24-1 and TRBJ2-5; tentatively, D is TRBD2 (7 bases). V was trimmed by 5 bases and J by 2 bases, leaving 17 bases between them. The CDR3 length is 16 residues. Germline CDR1 and CDR2: KGHDR and SFDVKD.

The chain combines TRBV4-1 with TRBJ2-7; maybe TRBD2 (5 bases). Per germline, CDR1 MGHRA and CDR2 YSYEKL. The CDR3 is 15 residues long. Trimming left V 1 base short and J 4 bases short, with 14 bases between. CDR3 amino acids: CASSQAADSVYEQYF. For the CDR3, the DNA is TGCGCCAGCAGCCAAGCGGCCGATAGCGTGTACGAGCAGTACTTC.

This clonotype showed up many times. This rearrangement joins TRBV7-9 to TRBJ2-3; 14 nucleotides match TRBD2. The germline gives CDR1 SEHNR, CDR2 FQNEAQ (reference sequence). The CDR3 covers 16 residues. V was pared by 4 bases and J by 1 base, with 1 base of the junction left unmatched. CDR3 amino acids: CASSWGLAGGTDTQYF. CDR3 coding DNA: TGTGCCAGCAGCTGGGGACTAGCGGGAGGCACAGATACGCAGTATTTT.

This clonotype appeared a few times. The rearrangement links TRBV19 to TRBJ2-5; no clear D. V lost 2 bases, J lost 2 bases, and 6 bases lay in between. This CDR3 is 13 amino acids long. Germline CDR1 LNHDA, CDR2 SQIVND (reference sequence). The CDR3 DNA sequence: TGTGCCAGTAGTATAAACCTACAAGAGACCCAGTACTTC. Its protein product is CASSINLQETQYF.

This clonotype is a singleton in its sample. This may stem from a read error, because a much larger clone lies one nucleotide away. In DNA, the CDR3 is TGCAGTGCAAAGGGACTAACGGGAGGTGGCCCCTACGAGCAGTACTTC. Translated: CSAKGLTGGGPYEQYF. The chain is built from TRBV20-1 and TRBJ2-7; 7 positions match TRBD2. CDR3 length: 16 residues. With 6 bases clipped from V and 2 bases from J, the junction kept 16 bases outside the gene matches. Per germline, CDR1 DFQATT and CDR2 SNEGSKA (reference sequence).